This note documents a single TCR beta chain sequence. No antigen is known for it. This record belongs to a study of T-cell memory formation after mild COVID-19. Study observations and caveats: Certain responding clones were present in pre-infection memory, suggesting participation of cross-reactive memory.

The authors produced TCR alpha and TCR beta cDNA libraries with sample barcodes and UMIs by 5'RACE using constant-segment primers. TCRdb called the 5' RACE reads again in MiXCR, with one record for every CDR3 protein. Counted here are hundreds of thousands of distinct CDR3 sequences, more than 15% occurring once; the ten biggest clones make up about 11%. Germline CDR1 and CDR2: DFQATT and SNEGSKA (reference sequence). Between the trimmed V and J ends, which lost 1 base and 5 bases, there was a span of 29 bases. The CDR3 has 19 residues. J is TRBJ2-5 and V is TRBV20-1; a weak D match, TRBD2 (6 bases). Sequencing input: PBMCs or a T cell subset sorted from them (not recorded which). This TCR was sampled from an adult woman who had mild COVID-19 (a few samples of this study predate the infection). Cell type and time point are not known. The CDR3 DNA is TGCAGTGCTAGAGGACTAGACCCCAACCCTCGGAGAGTATATGAGACCCAGTACTTC. This encodes CSARGLDPNPRRVYETQYF.